Listed here is a single TCR beta chain. Produced via immunoSEQ multiplex PCR; TCRdb's table is partial and in-frame only. The sample consists of approximately 98,000 clones, about 80% of them appearing once. The data originate from a study of blood T cell repertoires in COVID-19. Study at large: Sources were T cells, B-cell-depleted T cells, or PBMCs; the material itself was cDNA or gDNA.

Germline lookup yields CDR1 SGHRS and CDR2 YFSETQ. The V segment lost 3 bases and the J segment 4 bases; nucleotides outside the gene matches: 6. The CDR3 contains 14 residues. The clonotype originates from an older woman with acute or convalescent COVID-19. The chain is built from TRBV5-1 and TRBJ2-7, with 8 bases aligning to TRBD1. The sequencing sample was made of peripheral blood. CDR3 bases: TGCGCCAGCAGCTCTGGACAGGGATGGTACGAGCAGTACTTC. Encoded protein: CASSSGQGWYEQYF.